Each of the 21 T cell receptor beta chains below was sequenced from the same sample in a study of blood T cell repertoires in COVID-19. TCRdb keeps only in-frame clones here, not all; method: immunoSEQ multiplex PCR. Of around 120,000 clones in the sample, 75% to 90% were seen once. The material sequenced was PBMCs or T cells enriched from blood (not recorded which). These receptors originate from a woman aged 45 to 65 who had recovered from COVID-19.

A single count supports this clone. This chain connects TRBV2 to TRBJ2-7; D unclear. The CDR3 extends over 14 amino acids. From germline, CDR1 is SNHLY and CDR2 FYNNEI. Trimming cost V 3 bases and J 4 bases, with 13 bases left between them. DNA of the CDR3: TGTGCCAGCAGTGACCGGCTAGAATTATACGAGCAGTACTTC. Amino acids: CASSDRLELYEQYF.

The chain is built from TRBV19 and TRBJ2-1, with unresolved D. The CDR3 length is 14 residues. The V gene's germline CDR1 is LNHDA and CDR2 SQIVND (reference sequence). The V end lost 1 base, the J end lost 3 bases, and 7 bases lay between the germline ends. The CDR3 sequence is CASSIARSYNEQFF. The CDR3 nucleotides are TGTGCCAGTAGTATAGCCCGGAGCTACAATGAGCAGTTCTTC.

About this clone: This sample includes further DNA sequences coding for the same CDR3. The chain joins TRBV11-3 to TRBJ2-7, with a possible D match to TRBD2 (6 bases). Germline values: CDR1 SGHNT, CDR2 YENEEA. The CDR3 has 15 amino acids. Trimming took 5 bases from V and 3 from J, leaving 17 bases between them. As DNA, the CDR3 is TGTGCCAGCAGCACACCGGGACTGAACGACTACGAGCAGTACTTC. Translated, it gives CASSTPGLNDYEQYF.

The chain links TRBV7-2 to TRBJ1-2; 7 bases are shared with TRBD1. The germline V gene has CDR1 SGHTA and CDR2 FQGNSA. There are 15 residues in the CDR3. Losses at the gene ends were 5 bases for V and 4 bases for J; bases not matched to a gene: 10. CDR3 nucleotides: TGTGCCAGCAGCCCCGGGACAGAACTTTTCTATGGCTACACCTTC. Translation: CASSPGTELFYGYTF.

This clone appeared a few times. The CDR3 nucleotides are TGTGCCTGGAGCTTAGGGTACAGGTTCGCTTTCTTT. Translated, it gives CAWSLGYRFAFF. The rearrangement joins TRBV30 to TRBJ1-1; maybe TRBD1 (5 bases). The V end was cut by 3 bases, the J end by 11 bases, with 16 bases between. Per germline, CDR1 GTSNPN and CDR2 SVGIG (reference sequence). This CDR3 has 12 residues.

J is TRBJ2-7 and V is TRBV5-1, with TRBD2 matching over 7 bases. Germline V gene sequence: CDR1 SGHRS, CDR2 YFSETQ. The length of the CDR3 is 13 residues. V was pared by 4 bases and J by 2 bases, with 3 bases of the junction left unmatched. In nucleotides, the CDR3 is TGCGCCAGCAGCCCCCGGGGGGCCTACGAGCAGTACTTC. Translation: CASSPRGAYEQYF.

V is TRBV2 and J is TRBJ1-4; maybe TRBD1 (6 bases). The CDR3 is 12 amino acids. With 6 bases removed from V and 8 bases from J, the gap between germline ends came to 10 bases. Looked up from germline, CDR1 is SNHLY and CDR2 is FYNNEI. CDR3 amino acids: CASRRGSEKLFF. As DNA, the CDR3 is TGTGCCAGCAGAAGGGGGTCGGAAAAACTGTTTTTT.

This clone was seen only once. The chain links TRBV6-2 or TRBV6-3 to TRBJ1-4; D not certain. V lost 2 bases and J lost 7, with 8 bases in between. CDR1 and CDR2 (germline): MNHEY, SVGEGT. The CDR3 runs to 13 residues. The CDR3 spells CASSYRFGEKLFF. In DNA form, the CDR3 reads TGTGCCAGCAGTTACCGGTTTGGTGAAAAACTGTTTTTT.

This clone occurred a few times. The chain couples TRBV29-1 to TRBJ1-2; 9 bases fit TRBD1. J lost 2 bases, V lost 7 bases, and 5 bases had no gene match. This CDR3 is built from 13 residues. Germline V gene sequence: CDR1 SQVTM, CDR2 ANQGSEA. CDR3 coding DNA: TGCAGCGGTGGGGACAGGGCGAACTATGGCTACACCTTC. Protein: CSGGDRANYGYTF. The full variable domain, completed using reference TRBV29-1 and TRBJ1-2, is SAVISQKPSRDICQRGTSLTIQCQVDSQVTMMFWYRQQPGQSLTLIATANQGSEATYESGFVIDKFPISRPNLTFSTLTVSNMSPEDSSIYLCSGGDRANYGYTFGSGTRLTVV.

J is TRBJ1-3 and V is TRBV5-4; possible D gene TRBD1, 5 bases. Trimming took 4 bases from V and 0 from J, leaving 11 bases between them. Per the germline V gene, CDR1 is SGHNT and CDR2 is YYREEE (reference sequence). The CDR3 totals 15 residues. CDR3 DNA sequence: TGTGCCAGCAGCCGTGCAGGGCGCTCTGGAAACACCATATATTTT. This codes for CASSRAGRSGNTIYF.

The CDR3 sequence is CASSVSGGWGTDTQYF. The CDR3 DNA is TGTGCCAGCAGCGTTAGCGGGGGGTGGGGCACAGATACGCAGTATTTT. The V gene is TRBV9, the J gene TRBJ2-3; 10 bases are shared with TRBD2. Trimming removed 2 bases from V and 1 base from J; junction bases left unmatched: 4. CDR1 and CDR2 (germline): SGDLS, YYNGEE. The CDR3 totals 16 residues.

The chain recombines TRBV7-2 with TRBJ2-7, with TRBD1 identical over 10 bases. This CDR3 has 14 residues. CDR1 and CDR2 (germline): SGHTA, FQGNSA. Trimming took 3 bases from V and 4 from J; bases not matched to a gene: 3. CDR3 nucleotide sequence: TGTGCCAGCAGCTTCCGGGACAGGGGATACGAGCAGTACTTC. This translates into CASSFRDRGYEQYF.

The rearrangement joins TRBV29-1 to TRBJ1-1; TRBD1 matches at 10 bases. CDR3 length: 12 amino acids. Germline V CDR1 and CDR2: SQVTM, ANQGSEA. V shed 6 bases and J 5 bases; nucleotides not matched to a gene: 3. The CDR3 DNA sequence: TGCAGCGTAATGGACAGGGGGACTGAAGCTTTCTTT. It is translated as CSVMDRGTEAFF.

The chain is built from TRBV19 and TRBJ2-7; 8 positions match TRBD2. CDR1 is LNHDA, CDR2 SQIVND, per germline (reference sequence). V was clipped by 1 base and J by 0 bases; unmatched bases: 5. CDR3 length equals 16 residues. Here the CDR3 reads CASSIAAGAASYEQYF. Here the CDR3 DNA reads TGTGCCAGTAGTATAGCAGCGGGAGCTGCCTCCTACGAGCAGTACTTC.

The chain is built from TRBV29-1 and TRBJ1-2, with 10 bases lining up with TRBD1. The CDR3 contains 17 residues. Germline CDR1 is SQVTM and CDR2 is ANQGSEA. V lost 0 bases to trimming and J lost 3 bases; unmatched junction nucleotides: 10. DNA of the CDR3: TGCAGCGTTGAAGAGGGGGACAGGGGAGCATATGACTATGGCTACACCTTC. It encodes CSVEEGDRGAYDYGYTF.

The chain is built from TRBV30 and TRBJ1-1; 9 nucleotides line up with TRBD1. CDR1 is GTSNPN and CDR2 is SVGIG in the germline V gene (reference sequence). V was pared by 3 bases and J by 1 base, with 6 bases of the junction left unmatched. The CDR3 runs 15 residues. The chain's CDR3 is CAWSVQTGGNTEAFF. The CDR3 bases are TGTGCCTGGAGCGTCCAGACAGGGGGGAACACTGAAGCTTTCTTT.

The rearrangement joins TRBV6-5 to TRBJ2-7; a possible D gene is TRBD1 (5 bases). CDR3 size: 15 residues. Looked up from germline, CDR1 is MNHEY and CDR2 is SVGAGI. Trimming removed 5 bases at V and 4 bases at J, with 18 bases between. The CDR3 DNA reads TGTGCCAGCAGTAGAGAATTCCCAGGGCAGTACGAGCAGTACTTC. Protein: CASSREFPGQYEQYF.

The rearrangement uses TRBV5-1 and TRBJ1-4; no clear D gene. The V gene's germline CDR1 is SGHRS and CDR2 YFSETQ. This CDR3 is 15 amino acids long. Trimming pared 4 bases from V and 0 bases from J, leaving 10 bases between. CDR3 nucleotides: TGCGCCAGCAGCAACACAGCCACAACTAATGAAAAACTGTTTTTT. The encoded protein is CASSNTATTNEKLFF. The full variable domain, rest sourced from reference TRBV5-1 and TRBJ1-4, is KAGVTQTPRYLIKTRGQQVTLSCSPISGHRSVSWYQQTPGQGLQFLFEYFSETQRNKGNFPGRFSGRQFSNSRSEMNVSTLELGDSALYLCASSNTATTNEKLFFGSGTQLSVL.

The genes are TRBV19 and TRBJ2-2; a weak D match, TRBD1 (6 bases). The CDR3 is 19 amino acids. V was clipped by 6 bases and J by 0 bases, with 23 bases between them. The germline gives CDR1 LNHDA, CDR2 SQIVND (reference sequence). Here the CDR3 reads CASSLPQWGTPSNTGELFF. The CDR3 nucleotides are TGTGCCAGTAGCCTGCCTCAGTGGGGGACACCATCGAACACCGGGGAGCTGTTTTTT.

CDR3 sequence reads: CASNAGTVVSPLHF. In DNA, the CDR3 is TGTGCCAGCAACGCCGGGACAGTGGTTTCACCCCTCCACTTT. The rearrangement uses TRBV6-6 and TRBJ1-6; the match to TRBD1 covers 7 bases. This CDR3 has 14 amino acids. The V segment lost 7 bases and the J segment 9 bases; nucleotides outside the gene matches: 9. Germline CDR1 and CDR2: MNHNY and SVGAGI (reference sequence).

V gene TRBV6-5 combines with J gene TRBJ1-1, with 7 positions matching TRBD1. V lost 9 bases and J lost 4; bases outside the gene matches: 8. The CDR3 totals 13 residues. The V gene's germline CDR1 is MNHEY and CDR2 SVGAGI. The CDR3 sequence is CASGVQGSTEAFF. The CDR3 nucleotides read TGTGCCAGTGGAGTACAGGGGAGCACTGAAGCTTTCTTT.